The clone carrying this T cell receptor (beta chain) was seen a handful of times. Its antigen is unknown. This record comes from a study of T cells in Graves' hyperthyroidism and ophthalmopathy. Uncontrolled infection, other autoimmune disease, pregnancy or lactation disqualified patients from enrolment. Diagnoses used clinical symptoms, serum thyroxine and TRAb, thyroid ultrasound and orbital computed tomography. Study observations and caveats: Blood samples included most of the expanded thyroid clonotypes exceeding 0.001. Separating ophthalmopathy from stable hyperthyroidism was achieved by a 13 V-J model.

The CDR3 is made up of 14 amino acids. Germline-derived CDR1 and CDR2 are SGHRS and YFSETQ. The V and J ends lost 4 bases and 0 bases respectively, with 10 bases between them. Amplification yielded TCR beta CDR3 regions, with RNA transcripts as the source. HTBI primers were used for first-round RT-PCR of the TCR CDR3. TCRdb reprocessed the multiplex PCR reads via MiXCR and lists one record per CDR3 protein. This table has fewer than 400,000 distinct CDR3 sequences, approximately 16% appearing once. This sequence originates from a young man with Graves' hyperthyroidism. Sequenced: blood. The chain combines TRBV5-1 with TRBJ2-5; no definite D call. DNA for the CDR3: TGCGCCAGCAGCCCGCCTGAGTACCAAGAGACCCAGTACTTC. It specifies CASSPPEYQETQYF.